Presented here are 30 T cell receptor beta chains from one specimen sequenced in a study of CD8+CD57+ T cells in acquired aplastic anemia. TCR beta VDJ and CDR3 profiling used genomic DNA as template. TCRdb re-called the reads with MiXCR, one entry per CDR3 protein. Here the sample spans roughly 200,000 distinct CDR3 sequences, more than 55% being singletons. By flow cytometry, patients selected for sequencing had shown an expansion of CD8+CD57+ cells. Sequenced material: sorted CD4+, CD8+, or CD8+CD57+ T cells (not recorded which) from PBMCs. Every receptor here comes from a human donor with aplastic anemia.

The chain joins TRBV5-1 to TRBJ2-5; D call uncertain. CDR1 and CDR2 (germline): SGHRS, YFSETQ. The CDR3 contains 12 residues. The V end lost 1 base, the J end lost 5 bases, and 6 bases lay between the germline ends. CDR3 nucleotides: TGCGCCAGCAGCTTGTCTTTCGAGACCCAGTACTTC. Amino acids: CASSLSFETQYF.

This clonotype came up a few times. This rearrangement joins TRBV2 to TRBJ2-5; 7 nucleotides agree with TRBD1. V gave up 6 bases and J gave up 4 bases; unmatched junction bases: 11. The CDR3 has 15 residues. CDR1 SNHLY and CDR2 FYNNEI come from the germline V gene. CDR3 loop: CASSRPDRAGETQYF. The CDR3 bases are TGTGCCAGCAGCCGACCTGACAGGGCAGGAGAGACCCAGTACTTC.

The chain uses TRBV7-9 and TRBJ2-3, with unresolved D. The CDR3 extends over 12 amino acids. CDR1 and CDR2 (germline): SEHNR, FQNEAQ (reference sequence). Trimming removed 7 bases from V and 2 bases from J, with 7 bases in between. The CDR3 spells CASIKATDTQYF. The CDR3 DNA reads as TGTGCCAGCATTAAGGCCACAGATACGCAGTATTTT.

This clonotype showed up many times. This chain links TRBV12-3 or TRBV12-4 with TRBJ2-1; the D gene is possibly TRBD2 (5 bases). The CDR3 runs 15 residues. With 6 bases removed from V and 5 bases from J, the gap between germline ends came to 17 bases. Here the CDR3 DNA reads TGTGCCAGCAGGTCTGAGGGAAAAGCGAACAATGAGCAGTTCTTC. Translating it yields CASRSEGKANNEQFF.

This clonotype was observed a single time. The V and J genes are TRBV15 and TRBJ2-1; the match to TRBD2 covers 15 bases. CDR3 size: 17 residues. The V gene's germline CDR1 is LNHNV and CDR2 YYDKDF (reference sequence). J gave up 7 bases and V 2 bases, and 6 bases lay outside the gene matches. The CDR3 sequence is CATSRYWTSGGVNEQFF. Here the CDR3 DNA reads TGTGCCACCAGCAGATACTGGACTAGCGGGGGGGTTAATGAGCAGTTCTTC.

The chain joins TRBV11-1 to TRBJ2-5; 12 bases agree with TRBD1. Germline assignment: CDR1 SGHAT and CDR2 FQDESV (reference sequence). After removal of 4 bases from V and 5 bases from J, the junction contained 8 bases not matched to a gene. The length of the CDR3 is 16 residues. CDR3 sequence reads: CASSYGTGGRYETQYF. The CDR3 DNA follows: TGTGCCAGCAGCTATGGGACAGGGGGCCGTTATGAGACCCAGTACTTC.

The chain uses TRBV24-1 and TRBJ2-3; weak D call: TRBD2 (7 bases). The CDR3 has 16 residues. Trimming pared 0 bases from V and 0 bases from J, leaving 9 bases between. Germline V CDR1 and CDR2: KGHDR, SFDVKD. CDR3: CATSDLRGGSTDTQYF. As DNA, the CDR3 is TGTGCCACCAGTGATTTGAGGGGGGGGAGCACAGATACGCAGTATTTT.

This clonotype has ten or more counts. The chain employs TRBV5-6 and TRBJ1-4; D unclear. Germline CDR1 is SGHDT and CDR2 is YYEEEE. CDR3 size: 14 residues. V lost 2 bases and J lost 2, with 7 bases in between. The CDR3 here is CASSFRRTNEKLFF. The CDR3 coding sequence is TGTGCCAGCAGCTTTCGTCGGACTAATGAAAAACTGTTTTTT.

The table lists this clonotype with a few counts. The rearrangement links TRBV7-3 to TRBJ2-1, with 8 bases lining up with TRBD2. This CDR3 contains 13 residues. The germline V gene has CDR1 SGHTA and CDR2 FQGTGA. V shed 2 bases and J 15 bases; nucleotides not matched to a gene: 9. The DNA of the CDR3 is TGTGCCAGCAGCTTATTGGGCGGGGGGCCTCGGTTCTTC. Translation gives CASSLLGGGPRFF. Full variable domain (rest looked up from reference TRBV7-3 and TRBJ2-1): GAGVSQTPSNKVTEKGKYVELRCDPISGHTALYWYRQSLGQGPEFLIYFQGTGAADDSGLPNDRFFAVRPEGSVSTLKIQRTERGDSAVYLCASSLLGGGPRFFGPGTRLTVL.

J is TRBJ1-1 and V is TRBV19; tentative D call: TRBD1 (5 bases). CDR3 length: 14 residues. Germline V lookup: CDR1 LNHDA, CDR2 SQIVND (reference sequence). V shed 9 bases and J shed 11 bases, with 25 bases lying between them. CDR3 coding DNA: TGTGCCAGCAGACGACAGAATAATGGGGAACGGGCTTTCTTT. It yields the protein CASRRQNNGERAFF.

This chain joins TRBV9 and TRBJ1-5; D is unresolved. The CDR3 sequence is 14 residues long. The V gene lost 1 base and the J gene lost 2 bases, with 7 bases spanning the gap. Looked up from germline, CDR1 is SGDLS and CDR2 is YYNGEE. The CDR3 is CASSVSQGNQPQHF. The CDR3 bases are TGTGCCAGCAGCGTATCCCAGGGCAATCAGCCCCAGCATTTT.

This clonotype has only a few counts. The chain carries TRBV20-1 and TRBJ2-7; D possibly corresponds to TRBD1 (6 bases). Germline CDR1 reads DFQATT; CDR2 reads SNEGSKA (reference sequence). The V end was cut by 5 bases, the J end by 4 bases, with 15 bases between. CDR3 length: 13 amino acids. The CDR3 here is CSAAGTRVYEQYF. The DNA of the CDR3 is TGCAGTGCTGCCGGGACACGGGTTTACGAGCAGTACTTC.

This clonotype was seen only a few times. The CDR3 loop is CASSLGRQGAWTGELFF. DNA of the CDR3: TGTGCCAGCAGCTTAGGCAGACAGGGGGCGTGGACCGGGGAGCTGTTTTTT. This chain links TRBV7-9 with TRBJ2-2; 10 nucleotides align to TRBD1. This CDR3 comprises 17 residues. V was pared by 1 base and J by 5 bases, with 7 bases of the junction left unmatched. Germline CDR1 is SEHNR and CDR2 is FQNEAQ (reference sequence).

The genes are TRBV7-9 and TRBJ1-1; TRBD1 aligns across 7 bases. The CDR3 covers 17 residues. Germline V CDR1 and CDR2: SEHNR, FQNEAQ (reference sequence). Germline trimming cut 7 bases from V and 2 bases from J; bases unmatched to any gene: 16. This CDR3 reads CASTLDLLYRGNTEAFF. The CDR3 DNA reads TGTGCCAGCACCTTGGACCTATTATACAGGGGAAACACTGAAGCTTTCTTT.

The rearrangement joins TRBV11-2 to TRBJ2-3, with TRBD2 matching 7 bases. There are 15 residues in the CDR3. CDR1 is SGHAT, CDR2 FQNNGV, per germline. Trimming removed 6 bases from V and 2 bases from J; junction bases left unmatched: 8. The DNA of the CDR3 is TGTGCCAGCAGACCGCCTGGGAGGGCCACAGATACGCAGTATTTT. Amino acid sequence: CASRPPGRATDTQYF.

The V and J genes are TRBV2 and TRBJ1-3; D call uncertain. V gave up 4 bases and J gave up 4 bases, with 8 bases separating them. Germline CDR1 reads SNHLY; CDR2 reads FYNNEI. CDR3 length: 13 amino acids. Here the CDR3 reads CASSVGHGNTIYF. CDR3 DNA sequence: TGTGCCAGCAGTGTCGGCCACGGAAACACCATATATTTT.

The rearrangement links TRBV7-9 to TRBJ2-7; D unresolved. The germline gives CDR1 SEHNR, CDR2 FQNEAQ (reference sequence). The CDR3 is made up of 11 amino acids. Deletions cut 5 bases from V and 5 bases from J, with 7 bases between. This CDR3 reads CASSHGDEQYF. The CDR3 DNA follows: TGTGCCAGCAGCCATGGGGACGAGCAGTACTTC.

This clonotype has at least ten counts. The genes are TRBV20-1 and TRBJ2-1, with D unclear. Trimming took off 5 bases at V and 5 bases at J, with 13 bases between the two ends. This CDR3 has 13 residues. Germline loops: CDR1 DFQATT, CDR2 SNEGSKA (reference sequence). CDR3 in DNA: TGCAGTGCTGACCTTAACTTTGACAATGAGCAGTTCTTC. Its translation: CSADLNFDNEQFF.

The chain recombines TRBV10-3 with TRBJ2-1, with D possibly called TRBD1 or TRBD2 (6 bases each). V shed 5 bases and J shed 9 bases, with 26 bases lying between them. From germline, CDR1 is ENHRY and CDR2 SYGVKD. The CDR3 has 17 residues. CDR3 sequence: CAISIWGAWGLHTEQFF. CDR3 in DNA: TGTGCCATCAGTATATGGGGGGCATGGGGGCTCCATACTGAGCAGTTCTTC.

The chain carries TRBV7-9 and TRBJ1-3; D call uncertain. Trimming shortened V by 4 bases and J by 0 bases, and 10 bases separated the two germline ends. CDR3 length equals 15 residues. Germline CDR1 SEHNR, CDR2 FQNEAQ (reference sequence). The CDR3 DNA reads TGTGCCAGCAGCTCACTGACCTACTCTGGAAACACCATATATTTT. This sequence encodes CASSSLTYSGNTIYF.

This clonotype was detected only a few times. V is TRBV11-2 and J is TRBJ2-7; D gene unclear. This CDR3 region has 13 residues. Looked up from germline, CDR1 is SGHAT and CDR2 is FQNNGV. V lost 2 bases, J lost 3 bases, and 8 bases lay in between. The CDR3 region is CASSLSPSYEQYF. The CDR3, as DNA: TGTGCCAGCAGCTTATCCCCTAGCTACGAGCAGTACTTC.

The sample holds a few counts of this clonotype. The chain uses TRBV7-9 and TRBJ2-2; 9 bases are a match to TRBD1. The CDR3 has 12 residues. After removal of 11 bases from V and 6 bases from J, the junction contained 4 bases not matched to a gene. Germline V CDR1 and CDR2: SEHNR, FQNEAQ (reference sequence). The CDR3: CAVRQGAGELFF. The DNA for the CDR3 is TGTGCCGTAAGACAGGGGGCCGGGGAGCTGTTTTTT.

This clonotype was recorded at least ten times. The gene calls are TRBV6-5 and TRBJ2-2, with TRBD1 matching 9 bases. The CDR3 runs to 18 residues. V was pared by 2 bases and J by 4 bases, with 11 bases of the junction left unmatched. The germline V gene encodes CDR1 MNHEY and CDR2 SVGAGI. The CDR3 coding sequence is TGTGCCAGCAGTTACATCGTAGGTTGGACAGGGGCCACCGGGGAGCTGTTTTTT. Its protein is CASSYIVGWTGATGELFF.

The chain uses TRBV19 and TRBJ2-7, with TRBD1 matching 12 bases. J lost 7 bases, V lost 3 bases, and 7 bases had no gene match. Germline assignment: CDR1 LNHDA and CDR2 SQIVND (reference sequence). This CDR3 is built from 15 residues. The CDR3 sequence: CASSIEGQGAWEQYF. CDR3 DNA sequence: TGTGCCAGTAGTATCGAGGGACAGGGGGCCTGGGAGCAGTACTTC.

This sequence joins TRBV19 and TRBJ1-5; tentatively, D is TRBD1 (5 bases). The germline gives CDR1 LNHDA, CDR2 SQIVND (reference sequence). V was shortened by 3 bases and J by 0 bases, with 9 bases between the two germline ends. The CDR3 has 15 amino acids. The DNA for the CDR3 is TGTGCCAGTAGTATTTTGGGGGATAGCAATCAGCCCCAGCATTTT. As protein: CASSILGDSNQPQHF.

The gene calls are TRBV6-5 and TRBJ2-7, with 7 bases aligning to TRBD1. V lost 5 bases to trimming and J lost 1 base; unmatched junction nucleotides: 2. The CDR3 length is 13 residues. Per the germline V gene, CDR1 is MNHEY and CDR2 is SVGAGI. As DNA, the CDR3 is TGTGCCAGCAGTACAGGGGAGTCCTACGAGCAGTACTTC. Translating gives CASSTGESYEQYF.

This clonotype occurred a few times. The gene calls are TRBV4-1 and TRBJ2-7, with D hard to call. The CDR3 length is 13 residues. Deletions cut 4 bases from V and 5 bases from J, with 12 bases between. Germline V gene sequence: CDR1 MGHRA, CDR2 YSYEKL. The DNA of the CDR3 is TGCGCCAGCAGCCCCCCGGGCCAAGACGAGCAGTACTTC. Amino acid sequence: CASSPPGQDEQYF.

V gene TRBV6-2 or TRBV6-3 combines with J gene TRBJ1-2; D is perhaps TRBD1 (6 bases). Trimming removed 4 bases at V and 7 bases at J, with 19 bases between. Germline CDR1 is MNHEY and CDR2 is SVGEGT. This CDR3 contains 15 residues. The CDR3 loop reads CASSSAGGPQGGYTF. The CDR3 DNA reads as TGTGCCAGCAGTTCCGCCGGGGGGCCCCAAGGTGGCTACACCTTC.

The genes are TRBV2 and TRBJ2-7; 7 bases match TRBD2. The CDR3 extends over 15 amino acids. V was pared by 4 bases and J by 0 bases, with 6 bases of the junction left unmatched. Per the germline V gene, CDR1 is SNHLY and CDR2 is FYNNEI. CDR3 sequence (DNA): TGTGCCAGCAGTGGGGCGGGGGTGAGCTCCTACGAGCAGTACTTC. This codes for CASSGAGVSSYEQYF.

The chain has TRBV7-2 and TRBJ2-7; 7 bases are a match to TRBD1. The CDR3 totals 14 residues. Trimming removed 5 bases from V and 2 bases from J; junction bases left unmatched: 6. Germline V CDR1 and CDR2: SGHTA, FQGNSA. This chain's CDR3 is CASSPNGQAYEQYF. The CDR3 DNA sequence: TGTGCCAGCAGCCCGAACGGACAGGCCTACGAGCAGTACTTC. Looking up the rest from reference TRBV7-2 and TRBJ2-7 gives the full variable domain: GAGVSQSPSNKVTEKGKDVELRCDPISGHTALYWYRQSLGQGLEFLIYFQGNSAPDKSGLPSDRFSAERTGGSVSTLTIQRTQQEDSAVYLCASSPNGQAYEQYFGPGTRLTVT.